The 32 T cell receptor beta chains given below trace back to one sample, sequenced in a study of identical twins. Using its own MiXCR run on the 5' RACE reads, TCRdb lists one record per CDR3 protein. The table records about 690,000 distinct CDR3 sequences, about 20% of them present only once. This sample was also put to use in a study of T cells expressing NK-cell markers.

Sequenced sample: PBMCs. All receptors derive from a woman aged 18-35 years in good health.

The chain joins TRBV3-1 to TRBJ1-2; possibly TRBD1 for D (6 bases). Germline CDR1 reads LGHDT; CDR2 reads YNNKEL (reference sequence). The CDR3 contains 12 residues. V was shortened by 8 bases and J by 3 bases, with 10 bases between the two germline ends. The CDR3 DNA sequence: TGTGCCAGCGGTGGACAGCACTATGGCTACACCTTC. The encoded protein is CASGGQHYGYTF.

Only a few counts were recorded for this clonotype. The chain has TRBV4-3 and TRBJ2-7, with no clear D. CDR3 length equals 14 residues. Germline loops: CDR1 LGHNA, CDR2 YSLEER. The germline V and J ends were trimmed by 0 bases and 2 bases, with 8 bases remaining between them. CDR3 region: CASSQEISPYEQYF. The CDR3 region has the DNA TGCGCCAGCAGCCAAGAGATCAGCCCCTACGAGCAGTACTTC.

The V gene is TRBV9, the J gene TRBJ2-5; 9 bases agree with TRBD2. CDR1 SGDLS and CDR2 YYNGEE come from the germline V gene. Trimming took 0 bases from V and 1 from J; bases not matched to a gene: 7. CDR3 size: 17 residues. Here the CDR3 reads CASSVGAASGVQETQYF. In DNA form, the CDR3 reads TGTGCCAGCAGCGTAGGGGCTGCTAGCGGGGTCCAAGAGACCCAGTACTTC.

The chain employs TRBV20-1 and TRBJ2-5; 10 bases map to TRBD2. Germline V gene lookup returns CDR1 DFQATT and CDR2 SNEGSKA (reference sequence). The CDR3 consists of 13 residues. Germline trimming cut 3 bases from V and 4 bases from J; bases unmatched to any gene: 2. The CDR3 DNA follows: TGCAGTGCTAGGAGGACTAGCGGAGAGACCCAGTACTTC. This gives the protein CSARRTSGETQYF.

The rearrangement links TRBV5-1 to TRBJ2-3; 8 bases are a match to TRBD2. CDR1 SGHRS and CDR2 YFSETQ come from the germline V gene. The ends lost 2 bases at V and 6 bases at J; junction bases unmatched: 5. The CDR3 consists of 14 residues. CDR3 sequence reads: CASSFGTREDTQYF. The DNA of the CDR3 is TGCGCCAGCAGCTTCGGGACTAGAGAGGATACGCAGTATTTT.

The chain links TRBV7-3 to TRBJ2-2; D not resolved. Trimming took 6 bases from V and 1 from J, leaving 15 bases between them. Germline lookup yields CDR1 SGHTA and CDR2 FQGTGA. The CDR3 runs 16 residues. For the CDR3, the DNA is TGTGCCAGCAGTCTCTCGGCAGTTGGGAACACCGGGGAGCTGTTTTTT. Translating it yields CASSLSAVGNTGELFF.

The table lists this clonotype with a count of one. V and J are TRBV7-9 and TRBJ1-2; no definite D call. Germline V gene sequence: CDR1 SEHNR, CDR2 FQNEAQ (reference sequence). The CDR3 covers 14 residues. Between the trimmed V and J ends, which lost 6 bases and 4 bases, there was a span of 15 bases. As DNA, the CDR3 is TGTGCCAGCAGTTACAACGATGTCCCCTATGGCTACACCTTC. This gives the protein CASSYNDVPYGYTF. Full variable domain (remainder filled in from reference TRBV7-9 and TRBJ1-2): DTGVSQNPRHKITKRGQNVTFRCDPISEHNRLYWYRQTLGQGPEFLTYFQNEAQLEKSRLLSDRFSAERPKGSFSTLEIQRTEQGDSAMYLCASSYNDVPYGYTFGSGTRLTVV.

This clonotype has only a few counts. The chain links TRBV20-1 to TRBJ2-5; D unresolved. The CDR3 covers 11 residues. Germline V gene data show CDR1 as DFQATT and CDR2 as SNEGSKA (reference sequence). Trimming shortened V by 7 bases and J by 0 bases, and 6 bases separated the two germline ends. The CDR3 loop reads CSVVHQETQYF. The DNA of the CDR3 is TGCAGTGTGGTCCACCAAGAGACCCAGTACTTC.

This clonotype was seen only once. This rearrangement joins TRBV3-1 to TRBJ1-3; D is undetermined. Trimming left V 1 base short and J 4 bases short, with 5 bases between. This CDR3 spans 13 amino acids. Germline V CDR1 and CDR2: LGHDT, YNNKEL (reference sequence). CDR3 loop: CASSQVWGNTIYF. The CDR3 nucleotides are TGTGCCAGCAGCCAAGTCTGGGGAAACACCATATATTTT. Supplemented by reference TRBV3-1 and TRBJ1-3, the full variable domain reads DTAVSQTPKYLVTQMGNDKSIKCEQNLGHDTMYWYKQDSKKFLKIMFSYNNKELIINETVPNRFSPKSPDKAHLNLHINSLELGDSAVYFCASSQVWGNTIYFGEGSWLTVV.

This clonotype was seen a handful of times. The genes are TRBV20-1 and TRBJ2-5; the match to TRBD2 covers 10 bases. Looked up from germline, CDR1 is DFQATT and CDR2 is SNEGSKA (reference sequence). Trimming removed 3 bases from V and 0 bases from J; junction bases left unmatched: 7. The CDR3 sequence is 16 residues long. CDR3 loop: CSARASGSGDQETQYF. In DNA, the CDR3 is TGCAGTGCTAGGGCTAGCGGGAGTGGGGACCAAGAGACCCAGTACTTC.

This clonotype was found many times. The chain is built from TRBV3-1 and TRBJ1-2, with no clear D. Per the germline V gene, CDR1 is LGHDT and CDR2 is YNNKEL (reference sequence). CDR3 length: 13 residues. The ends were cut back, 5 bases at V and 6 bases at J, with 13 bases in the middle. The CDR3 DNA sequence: TGTGCCAGCAGCGTCCGACCTGAGGATGGCTACACCTTC. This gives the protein CASSVRPEDGYTF.

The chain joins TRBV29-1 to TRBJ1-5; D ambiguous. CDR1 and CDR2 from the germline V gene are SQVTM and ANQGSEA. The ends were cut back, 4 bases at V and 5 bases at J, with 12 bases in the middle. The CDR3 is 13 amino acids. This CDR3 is CSVGMTFDQPQHF. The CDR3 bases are TGCAGCGTTGGGATGACTTTCGATCAGCCCCAGCATTTT.

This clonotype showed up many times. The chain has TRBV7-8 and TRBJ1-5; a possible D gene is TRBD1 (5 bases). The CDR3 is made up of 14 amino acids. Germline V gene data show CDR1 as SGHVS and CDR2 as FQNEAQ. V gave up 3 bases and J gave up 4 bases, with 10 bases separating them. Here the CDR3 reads CASSFGARNQPQHF. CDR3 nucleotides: TGTGCCAGCAGCTTCGGGGCGCGGAATCAGCCCCAGCATTTT.

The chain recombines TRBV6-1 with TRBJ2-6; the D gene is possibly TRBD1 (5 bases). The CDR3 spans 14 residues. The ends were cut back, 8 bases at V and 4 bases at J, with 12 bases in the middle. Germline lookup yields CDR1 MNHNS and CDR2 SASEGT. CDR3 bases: TGTGCCAGCCTCAGGGATTCCGGGGCCAACGTCCTGACTTTC. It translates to CASLRDSGANVLTF.

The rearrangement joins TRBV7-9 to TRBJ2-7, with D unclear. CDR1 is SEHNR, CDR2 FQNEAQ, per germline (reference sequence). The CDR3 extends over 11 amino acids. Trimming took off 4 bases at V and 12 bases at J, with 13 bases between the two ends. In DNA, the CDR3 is TGTGCCAGCAGCTCATCGACGGTGGTGTACTTC. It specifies CASSSSTVVYF.

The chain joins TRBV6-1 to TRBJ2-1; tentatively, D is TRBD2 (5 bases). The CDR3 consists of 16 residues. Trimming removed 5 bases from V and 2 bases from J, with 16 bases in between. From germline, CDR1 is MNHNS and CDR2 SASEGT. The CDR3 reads CASSPTEGSTYNEQFF. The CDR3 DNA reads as TGTGCCAGCAGTCCTACTGAGGGAAGTACCTACAATGAGCAGTTCTTC.

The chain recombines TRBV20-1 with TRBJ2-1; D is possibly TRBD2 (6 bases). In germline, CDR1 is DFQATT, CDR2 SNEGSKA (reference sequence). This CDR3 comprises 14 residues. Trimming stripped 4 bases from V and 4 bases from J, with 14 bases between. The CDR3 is CSATLEGKYNEQFF. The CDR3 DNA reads TGCAGTGCTACACTGGAGGGAAAGTACAATGAGCAGTTCTTC.

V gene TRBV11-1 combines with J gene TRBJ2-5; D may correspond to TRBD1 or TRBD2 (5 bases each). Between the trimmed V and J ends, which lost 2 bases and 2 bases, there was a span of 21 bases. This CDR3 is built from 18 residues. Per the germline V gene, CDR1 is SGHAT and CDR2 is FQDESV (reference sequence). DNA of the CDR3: TGTGCCAGCAGCTTACCGGGTTTCTCCGAGCGGACACAAGAGACCCAGTACTTC. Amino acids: CASSLPGFSERTQETQYF. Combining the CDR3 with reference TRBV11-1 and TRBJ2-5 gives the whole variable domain EAEVAQSPRYKITEKSQAVAFWCDPISGHATLYWYRQILGQGPELLVQFQDESVVDDSQLPKDRFSAERLKGVDSTLKIQPAELGDSAMYLCASSLPGFSERTQETQYFGPGTRLLVL.

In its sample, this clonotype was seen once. In nucleotides, the CDR3 is TGTGCCAGCAGCACTTATGAGACCCAGTACTTC. Amino acids: CASSTYETQYF. The rearrangement links TRBV7-6 to TRBJ2-5; D not resolved. The germline V and J ends were trimmed by 5 bases and 5 bases, with 6 bases remaining between them. This CDR3 is 11 amino acids long. Per germline, CDR1 SGHVS and CDR2 FNYEAQ.

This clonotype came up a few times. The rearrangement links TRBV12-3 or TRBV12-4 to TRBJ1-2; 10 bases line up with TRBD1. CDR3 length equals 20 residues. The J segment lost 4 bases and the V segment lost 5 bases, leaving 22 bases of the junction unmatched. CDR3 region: CASSKARYGTGTGVRYGYTF. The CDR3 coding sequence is TGTGCCAGCAGTAAGGCCCGATATGGAACCGGGACAGGGGTACGCTATGGCTACACCTTC.

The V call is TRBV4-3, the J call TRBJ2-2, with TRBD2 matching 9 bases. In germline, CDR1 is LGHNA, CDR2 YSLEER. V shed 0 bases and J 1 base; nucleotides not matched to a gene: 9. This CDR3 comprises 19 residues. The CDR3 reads CASSQDPPLAGENTGELFF. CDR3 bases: TGCGCCAGCAGCCAAGACCCCCCACTAGCGGGCGAGAACACCGGGGAGCTGTTTTTT.

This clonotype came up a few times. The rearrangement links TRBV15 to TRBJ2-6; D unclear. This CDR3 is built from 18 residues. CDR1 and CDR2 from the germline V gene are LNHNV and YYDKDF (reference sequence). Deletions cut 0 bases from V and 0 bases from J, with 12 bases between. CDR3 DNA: TGTGCCACCAGCAGAGATCCCATCGGAAGCTCTGGGGCCAACGTCCTGACTTTC. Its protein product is CATSRDPIGSSGANVLTF.

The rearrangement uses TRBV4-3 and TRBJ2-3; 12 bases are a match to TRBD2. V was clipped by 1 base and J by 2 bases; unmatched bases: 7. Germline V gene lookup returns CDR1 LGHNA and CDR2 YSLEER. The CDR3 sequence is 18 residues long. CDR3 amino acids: CASSQGLAGGPTTDTQYF. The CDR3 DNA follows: TGCGCCAGCAGCCAAGGTCTAGCGGGAGGGCCGACCACAGATACGCAGTATTTT.

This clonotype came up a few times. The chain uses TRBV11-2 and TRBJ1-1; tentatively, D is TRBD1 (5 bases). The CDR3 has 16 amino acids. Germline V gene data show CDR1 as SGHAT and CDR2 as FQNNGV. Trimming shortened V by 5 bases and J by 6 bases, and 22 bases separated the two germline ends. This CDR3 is CASSPGFSGVEAEAFF. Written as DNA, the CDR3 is TGTGCCAGCAGCCCCGGTTTTTCGGGGGTTGAGGCTGAAGCTTTCTTT.

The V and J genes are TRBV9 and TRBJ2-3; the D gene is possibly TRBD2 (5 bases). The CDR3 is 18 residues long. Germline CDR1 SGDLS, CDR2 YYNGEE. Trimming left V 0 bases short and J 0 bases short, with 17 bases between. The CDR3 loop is CASSVAYSRVESTDTQYF. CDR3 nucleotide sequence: TGTGCCAGCAGCGTAGCTTACTCGAGGGTGGAGAGCACAGATACGCAGTATTTT.

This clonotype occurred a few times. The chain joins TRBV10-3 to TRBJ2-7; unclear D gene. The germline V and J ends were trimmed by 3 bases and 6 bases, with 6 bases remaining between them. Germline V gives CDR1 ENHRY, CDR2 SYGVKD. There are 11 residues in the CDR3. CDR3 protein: CAISDQAEQYF. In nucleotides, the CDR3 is TGTGCCATCAGTGACCAGGCCGAGCAGTACTTC.

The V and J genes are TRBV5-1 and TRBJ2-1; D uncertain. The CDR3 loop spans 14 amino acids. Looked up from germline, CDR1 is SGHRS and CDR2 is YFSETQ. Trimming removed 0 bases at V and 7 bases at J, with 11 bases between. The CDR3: CASSLGTAKNEQFF. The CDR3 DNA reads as TGCGCCAGCAGCTTGGGTACGGCGAAGAATGAGCAGTTCTTC.

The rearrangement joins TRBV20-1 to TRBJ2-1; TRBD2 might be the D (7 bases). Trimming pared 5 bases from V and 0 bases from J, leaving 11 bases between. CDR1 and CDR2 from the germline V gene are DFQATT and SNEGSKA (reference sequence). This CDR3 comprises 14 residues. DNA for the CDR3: TGCAGTGCTGGCGGGGGCCCCTCCTACAATGAGCAGTTCTTC. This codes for CSAGGGPSYNEQFF.

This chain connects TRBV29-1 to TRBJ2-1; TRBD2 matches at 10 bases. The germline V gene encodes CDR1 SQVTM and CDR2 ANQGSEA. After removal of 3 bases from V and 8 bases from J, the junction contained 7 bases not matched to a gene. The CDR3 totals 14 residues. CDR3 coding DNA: TGCAGCGTTGACATAGCGGGAGGAACTTATGAGCAGTTCTTC. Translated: CSVDIAGGTYEQFF.

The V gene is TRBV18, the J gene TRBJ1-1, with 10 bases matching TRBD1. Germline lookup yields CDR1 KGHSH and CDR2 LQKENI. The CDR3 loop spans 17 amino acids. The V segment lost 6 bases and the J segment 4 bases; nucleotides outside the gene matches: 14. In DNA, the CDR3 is TGTGCCAGCTCCCAAAAGGGACAGGGGATTAAGAGCACTGAAGCTTTCTTT. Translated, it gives CASSQKGQGIKSTEAFF.

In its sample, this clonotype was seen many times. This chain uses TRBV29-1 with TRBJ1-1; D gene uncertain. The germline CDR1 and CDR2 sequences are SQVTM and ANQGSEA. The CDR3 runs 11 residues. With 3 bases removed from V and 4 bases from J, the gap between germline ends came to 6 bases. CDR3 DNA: TGCAGCGTTGAGGGGAGCACTGAAGCTTTCTTT. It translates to CSVEGSTEAFF.

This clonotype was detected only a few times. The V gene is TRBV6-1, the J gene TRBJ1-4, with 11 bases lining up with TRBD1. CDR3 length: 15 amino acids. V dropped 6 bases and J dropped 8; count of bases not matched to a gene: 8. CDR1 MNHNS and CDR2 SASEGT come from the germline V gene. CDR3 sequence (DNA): TGTGCCAGCAGCCCTTTGGGACAGGGGGACGAAAAACTGTTTTTT. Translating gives CASSPLGQGDEKLFF.